The clone carrying this TCR beta chain was counted only a few times. This sample stems from a study of blood T cell repertoires in COVID-19. In the study overall: COVID-19 samples, acute and convalescent, were from the United States, Italy and Spain. From T cells, B-cell-depleted T cells, or PBMCs came the material, which was cDNA or gDNA.

Trimming removed 7 bases from V and 3 bases from J; junction bases left unmatched: 7. The CDR3 is 15 amino acids. CDR1 and CDR2 (germline): SNHLY, FYNNEI. This table comes from immunoSEQ multiplex PCR, and its TCRdb copy is limited to in-frame clones, with some not included. The sample holds around 94,000 clones, about 83% seen once. The sequencing sample was made of peripheral blood. The chain links TRBV2 to TRBJ1-4; 8 bases map to TRBD1. This sequence originates from a man between 35 and 55 years old with active or convalescent COVID-19. The CDR3 sequence is CASMAGGLANEKLFF. The CDR3 DNA is TGTGCCAGCATGGCAGGGGGCTTGGCTAATGAAAAACTGTTTTTT. Filled out from reference TRBV2 and TRBJ1-4, the complete variable domain reads EPEVTQTPSHQVTQMGQEVILRCVPISNHLYFYWYRQILGQKVEFLVSFYNNEISEKSEIFDDQFSVERPDGSNFTLKIRSTKLEDSAMYFCASMAGGLANEKLFFGSGTQLSVL.